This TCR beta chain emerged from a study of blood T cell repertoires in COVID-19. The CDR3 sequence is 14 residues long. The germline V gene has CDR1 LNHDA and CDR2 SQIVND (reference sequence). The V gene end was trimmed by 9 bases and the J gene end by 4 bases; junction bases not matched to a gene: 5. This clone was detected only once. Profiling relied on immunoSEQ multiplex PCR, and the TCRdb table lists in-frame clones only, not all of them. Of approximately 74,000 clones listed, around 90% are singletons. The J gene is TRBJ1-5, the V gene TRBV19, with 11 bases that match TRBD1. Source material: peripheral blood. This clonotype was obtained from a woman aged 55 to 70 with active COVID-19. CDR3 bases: TGTGCCAGCAGAGGGACAGGGGGGAATCAGCCCCAGCATTTT. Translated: CASRGTGGNQPQHF.